This TCR beta chain was identified during a study of blood T cells in healthy people across ages. With a J-beta primer mix and a sample-barcoded 5' primer, a second PCR ran about 7 to 12 cycles. TCRdb re-derived calls from the 5' RACE reads in MiXCR, one entry per CDR3 protein. This table has 650,000 to 800,000 distinct CDR3 sequences, around two fifths appearing once. Germline V gives CDR1 SGHKS, CDR2 YYEKEE (reference sequence). The CDR3 is 14 amino acids. V was trimmed by 0 bases and J by 6 bases, leaving 13 bases between them. Study-level findings and limits: No conclusive comparison of naive versus antigen-experienced cells was possible with unsorted PBMCs. More naive CD4+ cells and higher diversity were found in long-lived than in aged donors. Not knowing donor CMV status may have confounded expanded clonotype changes.

About this clonotype: Its cognate antigen is unknown.

The chain recombines TRBV5-5 with TRBJ2-7; D is unclear. Material: blood. The source of this sequence is a man in his sixties in good health. This chain's CDR3 is CASSLETAWGEQYF. The CDR3 bases are TGTGCCAGCAGCTTGGAAACCGCCTGGGGCGAGCAGTACTTC.